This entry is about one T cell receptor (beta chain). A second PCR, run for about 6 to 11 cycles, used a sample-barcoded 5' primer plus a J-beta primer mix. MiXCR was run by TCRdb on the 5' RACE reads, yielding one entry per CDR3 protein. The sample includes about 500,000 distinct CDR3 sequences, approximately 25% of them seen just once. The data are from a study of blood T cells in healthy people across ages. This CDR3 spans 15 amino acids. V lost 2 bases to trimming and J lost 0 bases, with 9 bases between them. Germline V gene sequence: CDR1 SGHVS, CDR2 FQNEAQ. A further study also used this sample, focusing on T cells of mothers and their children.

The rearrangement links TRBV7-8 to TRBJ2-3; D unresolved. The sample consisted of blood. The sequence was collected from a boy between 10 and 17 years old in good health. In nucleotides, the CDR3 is TGTGCCAGCAGCTTAAATGGCGTTAGCACAGATACGCAGTATTTT. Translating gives CASSLNGVSTDTQYF. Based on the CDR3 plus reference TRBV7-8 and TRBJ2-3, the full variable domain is GAGVSQSPRYKVAKRGQDVALRCDPISGHVSLFWYQQALGQGPEFLTYFQNEAQLDKSGLPSDRFFAERPEGSVSTLKIQRTQQEDSAVYLCASSLNGVSTDTQYFGPGTRLTVL.